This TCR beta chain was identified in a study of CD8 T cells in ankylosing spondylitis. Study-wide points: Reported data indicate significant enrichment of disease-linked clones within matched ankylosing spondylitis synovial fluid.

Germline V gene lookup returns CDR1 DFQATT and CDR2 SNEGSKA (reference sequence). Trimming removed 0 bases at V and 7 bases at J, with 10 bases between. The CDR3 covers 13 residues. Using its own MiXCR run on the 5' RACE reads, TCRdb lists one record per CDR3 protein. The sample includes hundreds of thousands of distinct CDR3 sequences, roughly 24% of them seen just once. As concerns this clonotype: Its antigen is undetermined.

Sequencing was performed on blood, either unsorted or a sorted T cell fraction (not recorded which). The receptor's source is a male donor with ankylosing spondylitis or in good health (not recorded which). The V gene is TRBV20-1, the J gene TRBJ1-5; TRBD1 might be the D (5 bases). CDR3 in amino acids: CSARDPGTQPQHF. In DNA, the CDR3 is TGCAGTGCTAGAGACCCAGGGACGCAGCCCCAGCATTTT.